This is a list of T cell receptor beta chains from one sample in a study of blood T cell repertoires in COVID-19. Produced via immunoSEQ multiplex PCR; TCRdb's table is partial and in-frame only. The table records just over 250,000 clones, around 84% of them present only once. Material: PBMCs or T cells enriched from blood (not recorded which). The origin of the receptors is a man younger than 45 with acute COVID-19. Both conserved end residues are part of each CDR3. D genes are given only for firm matches. Only some rows state a clone size, as once, few, many or a class for expanded clones.

CDR3aa: CASSPRLSYNEQFF
CDR3nt: TGTGCCAGCAGCCCGAGGCTCTCCTACAATGAGCAGTTCTTC
d_gene: .
abundance: .
j_gene: TRBJ2-1
v_gene: TRBV7-3

CDR3aa: CASRGHWTGGPWTQYF
CDR3nt: TGTGCCAGCAGAGGTCATTGGACAGGGGGCCCATGGACGCAGTATTTT
d_gene: TRBD1
abundance: .
j_gene: TRBJ2-3
v_gene: TRBV11-2

CDR3aa: CSGEGGVTQYF
CDR3nt: TGCAGCGGTGAGGGGGGGGTGACCCAGTACTTC
d_gene: .
abundance: many
j_gene: TRBJ2-5
v_gene: TRBV29-1

CDR3aa: CASSQNQGFGNTIYF
CDR3nt: TGTGCCAGCAGCCAAAACCAGGGGTTTGGAAACACCATATATTTT
d_gene: .
abundance: .
j_gene: TRBJ1-3
v_gene: TRBV6-5

CDR3aa: CATSRALLAEQFF
CDR3nt: TGTGCCACCAGCAGAGCCCTCCTAGCGGAACAGTTCTTC
d_gene: TRBD2
abundance: .
j_gene: TRBJ2-1
v_gene: TRBV15

CDR3aa: CASLPGTLNTEAFF
CDR3nt: TGCGCCAGCCTACCAGGGACATTAAACACTGAAGCTTTCTTT
d_gene: .
abundance: .
j_gene: TRBJ1-1
v_gene: TRBV5-1

CDR3aa: CASSIGTGIHYTF
CDR3nt: TGTGCCAGTAGTATCGGGACAGGGATCCACTACACCTTC
d_gene: TRBD1
abundance: .
j_gene: TRBJ1-2
v_gene: TRBV19

CDR3aa: CASSYQQGNIETQYF
CDR3nt: TGTGCCAGCAGTTACCAACAGGGGAATATTGAGACCCAGTACTTC
d_gene: TRBD1
abundance: .
j_gene: TRBJ2-5
v_gene: TRBV28

CDR3aa: CASGVRAEAFF
CDR3nt: TGTGCCAGCGGAGTCCGGGCTGAAGCTTTCTTT
d_gene: .
abundance: .
j_gene: TRBJ1-1
v_gene: TRBV7-9

CDR3aa: CASSPGEILNTEAFF
CDR3nt: TGTGCCAGCAGCCCCGGTGAAATTCTGAACACTGAAGCTTTCTTT
d_gene: .
abundance: .
j_gene: TRBJ1-1
v_gene: TRBV11-2

CDR3aa: CASSPGPPGGQFF
CDR3nt: TGTGCCAGCAGCCCGGGGCCCCCGGGAGGGCAGTTCTTC
d_gene: TRBD2
abundance: .
j_gene: TRBJ2-1
v_gene: TRBV13

CDR3aa: CASSPLGGKKLFF
CDR3nt: TGTGCCAGCAGCCCCCTAGGGGGCAAAAAACTGTTTTTT
d_gene: TRBD1
abundance: .
j_gene: TRBJ1-4
v_gene: TRBV3-1/TRBV3-2

CDR3aa: CASRKQASNTEAFF
CDR3nt: TGTGCCAGCAGAAAACAGGCTTCCAACACTGAAGCTTTCTTT
d_gene: .
abundance: .
j_gene: TRBJ1-1
v_gene: TRBV2

CDR3aa: CASRSPWLEQFF
CDR3nt: TGTGCCAGCAGGTCGCCCTGGCTGGAGCAGTTCTTC
d_gene: .
abundance: once
j_gene: TRBJ2-1
v_gene: TRBV27

CDR3aa: CASRAGGYTEAFF
CDR3nt: TGTGCCAGTAGAGCAGGGGGTTACACTGAAGCTTTCTTT
d_gene: TRBD1
abundance: .
j_gene: TRBJ1-1
v_gene: TRBV19

CDR3aa: CASSVSPGTGYGYTF
CDR3nt: TGTGCCAGTAGTGTTAGTCCCGGGACAGGGTATGGCTACACCTTC
d_gene: TRBD1
abundance: .
j_gene: TRBJ1-2
v_gene: TRBV19

CDR3aa: CASTKGGKGTNTEAFF
CDR3nt: TGTGCCAGCACCAAGGGGGGGAAGGGAACGAACACTGAAGCTTTCTTT
d_gene: .
abundance: .
j_gene: TRBJ1-1
v_gene: TRBV9

CDR3aa: CASSQGANYGYTF
CDR3nt: TGTGCCAGCAGCCAAGGAGCTAACTATGGCTACACCTTC
d_gene: .
abundance: .
j_gene: TRBJ1-2
v_gene: TRBV14

CDR3aa: CASFRGGELFF
CDR3nt: TGTGCCAGCTTTAGGGGCGGGGAGCTGTTTTTT
d_gene: .
abundance: once
j_gene: TRBJ2-2
v_gene: TRBV27

CDR3aa: CASSIDGIGELFF
CDR3nt: TGTGCCAGTAGTATAGACGGGATCGGGGAGCTGTTTTTT
d_gene: .
abundance: once
j_gene: TRBJ2-2
v_gene: TRBV19

CDR3aa: CASRREGGDNEQFF
CDR3nt: TGTGCCAGCAGGCGCGAGGGGGGGGACAATGAGCAGTTCTTC
d_gene: .
abundance: once
j_gene: TRBJ2-1
v_gene: TRBV6-5

CDR3aa: CASSPLGALGDNSPLHF
CDR3nt: TGTGCCAGCTCACCATTAGGAGCTTTAGGGGATAATTCACCCCTCCACTTT
d_gene: .
abundance: .
j_gene: TRBJ1-6
v_gene: TRBV18

CDR3aa: CASSEREGPAGELFF
CDR3nt: TGTGCCAGCAGCGAGCGGGAGGGCCCGGCCGGGGAGCTGTTTTTT
d_gene: TRBD2
abundance: .
j_gene: TRBJ2-2
v_gene: TRBV9

CDR3aa: CASSPSGTGGAFGDQPQHF
CDR3nt: TGTGCCAGCAGCCCGTCCGGGACAGGGGGGGCTTTCGGTGATCAGCCCCAGCATTTT
d_gene: TRBD1
abundance: .
j_gene: TRBJ1-5
v_gene: TRBV5-5

CDR3aa: CSVSTGVYGYTF
CDR3nt: TGCAGCGTATCAACAGGGGTCTATGGCTACACCTTC
d_gene: TRBD1
abundance: .
j_gene: TRBJ1-2
v_gene: TRBV29-1

CDR3aa: CASSFTPPGGRGYTF
CDR3nt: TGTGCCAGCAGTTTCACCCCACCGGGGGGGCGTGGCTACACCTTC
d_gene: .
abundance: .
j_gene: TRBJ1-2
v_gene: TRBV28

CDR3aa: CASSLEAVYYNEQFF
CDR3nt: TGTGCCAGCAGCTTAGAGGCGGTATACTACAATGAGCAGTTCTTC
d_gene: .
abundance: .
j_gene: TRBJ2-1
v_gene: TRBV7-3

CDR3aa: CASSKGQGNYAFF
CDR3nt: TGTGCCAGCAGCAAGGGACAGGGTAACTACGCTTTCTTT
d_gene: TRBD1
abundance: .
j_gene: TRBJ1-1
v_gene: TRBV3-1/TRBV3-2

CDR3aa: CASSQVRSGQGETQYF
CDR3nt: TGTGCCAGCAGCCAAGTAAGGAGCGGACAGGGGGAGACCCAGTACTTC
d_gene: TRBD1
abundance: .
j_gene: TRBJ2-5
v_gene: TRBV3-1/TRBV3-2

CDR3aa: CASSPSAGGGTDTQYF
CDR3nt: TGTGCCAGCAGCCCCTCTGCCGGGGGGGGCACAGATACGCAGTATTTT
d_gene: TRBD2
abundance: .
j_gene: TRBJ2-3
v_gene: TRBV4-2

CDR3aa: CASTRDSSYNSPLHF
CDR3nt: TGTGCCAGCACTCGGGACAGTTCCTATAATTCACCCCTCCACTTT
d_gene: TRBD1
abundance: .
j_gene: TRBJ1-6
v_gene: TRBV9

CDR3aa: CASSQQGRGELFF
CDR3nt: TGTGCCAGCAGTCAACAGGGGCGCGGGGAGCTGTTTTTT
d_gene: TRBD1
abundance: .
j_gene: TRBJ2-2
v_gene: TRBV27

CDR3aa: CASSGGSGRGGPYNEQFF
CDR3nt: TGTGCCAGCAGTGGAGGTAGCGGGAGAGGGGGGCCTTACAATGAGCAGTTCTTC
d_gene: TRBD2
abundance: .
j_gene: TRBJ2-1
v_gene: TRBV25-1

CDR3aa: CASSPAGGLAAFF
CDR3nt: TGTGCCAGCAGCCCAGCGGGGGGACTAGCAGCTTTCTTT
d_gene: .
abundance: few
j_gene: TRBJ1-1
v_gene: TRBV13

CDR3aa: CASSPLRQDNQPQHF
CDR3nt: TGTGCCAGCAGTCCTCTAAGGCAGGATAATCAGCCCCAGCATTTT
d_gene: .
abundance: .
j_gene: TRBJ1-5
v_gene: TRBV28

CDR3aa: CASRKAIQNTGELFF
CDR3nt: TGTGCCAGCCGTAAAGCCATCCAAAACACCGGGGAGCTGTTTTTT
d_gene: .
abundance: .
j_gene: TRBJ2-2
v_gene: TRBV6-1

CDR3aa: CASSIRAGIYNEQFF
CDR3nt: TGTGCCAGTAGTATAAGGGCAGGGATTTACAATGAGCAGTTCTTC
d_gene: .
abundance: .
j_gene: TRBJ2-1
v_gene: TRBV19

CDR3aa: CATSDPVPGQDNTQYF
CDR3nt: TGTGCCACCAGTGATCCGGTACCCGGACAGGACAATACGCAGTATTTT
d_gene: TRBD1
abundance: .
j_gene: TRBJ2-3
v_gene: TRBV24-1

CDR3aa: CASSPTREYGYTF
CDR3nt: TGTGCCAGCAGCCCCACGAGGGAGTATGGCTACACCTTC
d_gene: .
abundance: .
j_gene: TRBJ1-2
v_gene: TRBV6-2/TRBV6-3

CDR3aa: CASSTEGAFNTIYF
CDR3nt: TGTGCCAGTAGTACGGAGGGGGCATTTAACACCATATATTTT
d_gene: TRBD1
abundance: .
j_gene: TRBJ1-3
v_gene: TRBV19

CDR3aa: CASSSEAGGPYNEQFF
CDR3nt: TGTGCCAGCAGTTCGGAAGCGGGGGGTCCCTACAATGAGCAGTTCTTC
d_gene: TRBD2
abundance: .
j_gene: TRBJ2-1
v_gene: TRBV4-2

CDR3aa: CASTDSGASYNEQFF
CDR3nt: TGTGCCAGCACCGATAGCGGGGCTTCCTACAATGAGCAGTTCTTC
d_gene: TRBD2
abundance: .
j_gene: TRBJ2-1
v_gene: TRBV7-2

CDR3aa: CASSLSGNNQPQHF
CDR3nt: TGCGCCAGCAGCTTATCCGGGAACAATCAGCCCCAGCATTTT
d_gene: .
abundance: once
j_gene: TRBJ1-5
v_gene: TRBV5-1

CDR3aa: CASKAGAEAFF
CDR3nt: TGTGCCAGCAAAGCGGGAGCCGAAGCTTTCTTT
d_gene: .
abundance: .
j_gene: TRBJ1-1
v_gene: TRBV12-3/TRBV12-4

CDR3aa: CASSWDRGNEKLFF
CDR3nt: TGTGCCAGCAGTTGGGACAGGGGTAATGAAAAACTGTTTTTT
d_gene: TRBD1
abundance: .
j_gene: TRBJ1-4
v_gene: TRBV28

CDR3aa: CASSSRSTGVGGREQFF
CDR3nt: TGTGCCAGCAGCTCGCGGTCCACAGGGGTTGGAGGCAGGGAGCAGTTCTTC
d_gene: TRBD1
abundance: .
j_gene: TRBJ2-1
v_gene: TRBV5-5

CDR3aa: CAISRGGSYNEQFF
CDR3nt: TGTGCCATCAGCCGAGGGGGCTCCTACAATGAGCAGTTCTTC
d_gene: .
abundance: .
j_gene: TRBJ2-1
v_gene: TRBV10-3

CDR3aa: CASSIGRVNEKLFF
CDR3nt: TGTGCCAGTAGTATAGGCAGGGTAAATGAAAAACTGTTTTTT
d_gene: .
abundance: .
j_gene: TRBJ1-4
v_gene: TRBV19

CDR3aa: CASSSGQGGRSGTEAFF
CDR3nt: TGTGCCAGCAGCTCAGGACAGGGAGGTCGCAGCGGCACTGAAGCTTTCTTT
d_gene: TRBD1
abundance: .
j_gene: TRBJ1-1
v_gene: TRBV5-4

CDR3aa: CASSFMTGTDTQYF
CDR3nt: TGTGCCAGCAGTTTCATGACAGGGACAGATACGCAGTATTTT
d_gene: TRBD1
abundance: few
j_gene: TRBJ2-3
v_gene: TRBV6-5

CDR3aa: CASNQGSSRSNEQFF
CDR3nt: TGTGCCAGCAATCAGGGGTCTTCGCGGTCGAATGAGCAGTTCTTC
d_gene: .
abundance: once
j_gene: TRBJ2-1
v_gene: TRBV6-5

CDR3aa: CASSSPEGRQETQYF
CDR3nt: TGTGCCAGCAGTTCCCCAGAGGGAAGGCAAGAGACCCAGTACTTC
d_gene: .
abundance: .
j_gene: TRBJ2-5
v_gene: TRBV6-5

CDR3aa: CAISESIVTPSLKTQYF
CDR3nt: TGTGCCATCAGTGAGTCGATAGTCACCCCTAGCTTGAAGACCCAGTACTTC
d_gene: .
abundance: .
j_gene: TRBJ2-5
v_gene: TRBV10-3

CDR3aa: CATSYYNEQFF
CDR3nt: TGTGCCACGTCCTATTACAATGAGCAGTTCTTC
d_gene: .
abundance: .
j_gene: TRBJ2-1
v_gene: TRBV24-1

CDR3aa: CASSLPLGLAGPTDTQYF
CDR3nt: TGTGCCAGCAGTTTACCCCTAGGACTAGCGGGACCCACAGATACGCAGTATTTT
d_gene: TRBD2
abundance: .
j_gene: TRBJ2-3
v_gene: TRBV28

CDR3aa: CASSPSQGRELFF
CDR3nt: TGTGCCAGCAGCCCGTCCCAGGGAAGGGAGCTGTTTTTT
d_gene: .
abundance: .
j_gene: TRBJ2-2
v_gene: TRBV3-1/TRBV3-2

CDR3aa: CASSLRQKNTEAFF
CDR3nt: TGTGCCAGCAGCCTCAGACAGAAAAACACTGAAGCTTTCTTT
d_gene: .
abundance: .
j_gene: TRBJ1-1
v_gene: TRBV3-1/TRBV3-2

CDR3aa: CASSLNLLFGELFF
CDR3nt: TGTGCCAGCTCCCTAAACCTTCTTTTCGGGGAGCTGTTTTTT
d_gene: .
abundance: .
j_gene: TRBJ2-2
v_gene: TRBV18